These T cell receptor beta chains were read from a single sample in a study of T cells in Graves' hyperthyroidism and ophthalmopathy. MiXCR, applied by TCRdb to the multiplex PCR reads, yields one record per CDR3 protein. This table has around 720,000 distinct CDR3 sequences, around a third appearing once. The material sequenced was blood. The origin of the receptors is a woman aged 40-49 years with Graves' hyperthyroidism. The CDR3 runs from the conserved cysteine through the conserved F or W. Each record gives: D gene, V gene, clone size, J gene, CDR3 DNA, CDR3 protein. The D gene is left open where the match is weak. Rows may omit the clone size; those that give it use once, few, many or a size class.

d_gene: TRBD1
v_gene: TRBV7-2
abundance: few
j_gene: TRBJ2-2
CDR3nt: TGTGCCAGCAGCTTATGGGACAGATCGAACACCGGGGAGCTGTTTTTT
CDR3aa: CASSLWDRSNTGELFF

d_gene: TRBD1
v_gene: TRBV13
abundance: NA
j_gene: TRBJ2-6
CDR3nt: TGTGCCAGCAGCCACAGGGGGGTTTCTGGGGCCAACGTCCTGACTTTC
CDR3aa: CASSHRGVSGANVLTF

d_gene: TRBD2
v_gene: TRBV20-1
abundance: many
j_gene: TRBJ2-5
CDR3nt: TGCAGTGCTAGACCTCTAGCGGGAGGGGGGAAAGAGACCCAGTACTTC
CDR3aa: CSARPLAGGGKETQYF

d_gene: NA
v_gene: TRBV12-3/TRBV12-4
abundance: NA
j_gene: TRBJ2-2
CDR3nt: TGTGCCAGCGCCCACAACGCGAACACCGGGGAGCTGTTTTTT
CDR3aa: CASAHNANTGELFF

d_gene: TRBD1
v_gene: TRBV13
abundance: NA
j_gene: TRBJ2-6
CDR3nt: TGTGCCAGCTCGCTATCCGGGACAGTGATCGGGGCCAACGTCCTGACTTTC
CDR3aa: CASSLSGTVIGANVLTF

d_gene: NA
v_gene: TRBV19
abundance: few
j_gene: TRBJ2-7
CDR3nt: TGTGCCAGTAGTATAAATTCGGGCCTCTACGAGCAGTACTTC
CDR3aa: CASSINSGLYEQYF

d_gene: TRBD2
v_gene: TRBV7-9
abundance: NA
j_gene: TRBJ2-5
CDR3nt: TGTGCCAGCAGCCGGACTAGCGGGAGTGGTAAGACCCAGTACTTC
CDR3aa: CASSRTSGSGKTQYF

d_gene: NA
v_gene: TRBV4-3
abundance: NA
j_gene: TRBJ2-6
CDR3nt: TGCGCCAGCAGCCAAGGGTCGCTCGTGTCCGGGGCCAACGTCCTGACTTTC
CDR3aa: CASSQGSLVSGANVLTF

d_gene: NA
v_gene: TRBV4-1
abundance: few
j_gene: TRBJ1-2
CDR3nt: TGCGCCAGCAGCCAAGATCCGATCGCTAACTATGGCTACACCTTC
CDR3aa: CASSQDPIANYGYTF

d_gene: NA
v_gene: TRBV6-5
abundance: many
j_gene: TRBJ1-6
CDR3nt: TGTGCCAGCAGAAGGACAGTGATCAATTCACCCCTCCACTTT
CDR3aa: CASRRTVINSPLHF

d_gene: TRBD1
v_gene: TRBV29-1
abundance: once
j_gene: TRBJ1-4
CDR3nt: TGCAGCGTGGCCGGGACAGGGCCAACTAATGAAAAACTGTTTTTT
CDR3aa: CSVAGTGPTNEKLFF

d_gene: NA
v_gene: TRBV20-1
abundance: NA
j_gene: TRBJ2-1
CDR3nt: TGCAGTGGCATAGGGGATGGGGGTTGGGAGCAGTTCTTC
CDR3aa: CSGIGDGGWEQFF

d_gene: NA
v_gene: TRBV14
abundance: few
j_gene: TRBJ1-1
CDR3nt: TGTGCCAGCAGCCAACAGGGGTTACGGAACACTGAAGCTTTCTTT
CDR3aa: CASSQQGLRNTEAFF

d_gene: NA
v_gene: TRBV5-6
abundance: NA
j_gene: TRBJ1-1
CDR3nt: TGTGCCAGCAGCTTGGTAGTAGGGGTCACTGAAGCTTTCTTT
CDR3aa: CASSLVVGVTEAFF

d_gene: NA
v_gene: TRBV7-2
abundance: many
j_gene: TRBJ1-5
CDR3nt: TGTGCCAGCAGCGTAACAGTGAATAGCAATCAGCCCCAGCATTTT
CDR3aa: CASSVTVNSNQPQHF

d_gene: NA
v_gene: TRBV29-1
abundance: NA
j_gene: TRBJ2-2
CDR3nt: TGCAGCGTTGGAGGGAGGTACACCGGGGAGCTGTTTTTT
CDR3aa: CSVGGRYTGELFF

d_gene: NA
v_gene: TRBV7-2
abundance: NA
j_gene: TRBJ2-5
CDR3nt: TGTGCCAGCAGCTTAAGACTAGGGCAAGAGACCCAGTACTTC
CDR3aa: CASSLRLGQETQYF

d_gene: NA
v_gene: TRBV2
abundance: few
j_gene: TRBJ2-7
CDR3nt: TGTGCCAGCAGCCCGGCGACAGAGCCCTACGAGCAGTACTTC
CDR3aa: CASSPATEPYEQYF

d_gene: TRBD1
v_gene: TRBV11-2
abundance: NA
j_gene: TRBJ1-6
CDR3nt: TGTGCCAGCAGCTCACCACAGGGGAGCTATAATTCACCCCTCCACTTT
CDR3aa: CASSSPQGSYNSPLHF

d_gene: NA
v_gene: TRBV4-3
abundance: NA
j_gene: TRBJ1-2
CDR3nt: TGCGCCAGCAGCCAAGAGGGGTGGAACTATGGCTACACCTTC
CDR3aa: CASSQEGWNYGYTF

d_gene: NA
v_gene: TRBV20-1
abundance: NA
j_gene: TRBJ1-4
CDR3nt: TGCAGTGCGCCGGGGGGAGCGACTGCAACTAATGAAAAACTGTTTTTT
CDR3aa: CSAPGGATATNEKLFF

d_gene: NA
v_gene: TRBV2
abundance: NA
j_gene: TRBJ1-5
CDR3nt: TGTGCCAGCAGTGAAGGGGGCGGGGATCAGCCCCAGCATTTT
CDR3aa: CASSEGGGDQPQHF

d_gene: NA
v_gene: TRBV19
abundance: few
j_gene: TRBJ1-1
CDR3nt: TGTGCCAGTAGTCCCACCCTCGGACGCCTGAACACTGAAGCTTTCTTT
CDR3aa: CASSPTLGRLNTEAFF

d_gene: NA
v_gene: TRBV29-1
abundance: once
j_gene: TRBJ1-1
CDR3nt: TGCAGTTTTGGGGGGAGGACTGGAGCTTTCTTT
CDR3aa: CSFGGRTGAFF

d_gene: NA
v_gene: TRBV29-1
abundance: NA
j_gene: TRBJ1-1
CDR3nt: TGCAGCGCCTCTCTTCCGGGCTGGGGTGAAGCTTTCTTT
CDR3aa: CSASLPGWGEAFF

d_gene: TRBD1
v_gene: TRBV12-3/TRBV12-4
abundance: NA
j_gene: TRBJ2-7
CDR3nt: TGTGCCAGCAGCCCGACAGGGTCGTCAGGTCACGAGCAGTACTTC
CDR3aa: CASSPTGSSGHEQYF

d_gene: NA
v_gene: TRBV5-5
abundance: few
j_gene: TRBJ1-1
CDR3nt: TGTGCCAGCAGCTTGGCTAGGCAGGACACTGAAGCTTTCTTT
CDR3aa: CASSLARQDTEAFF

d_gene: NA
v_gene: TRBV7-9
abundance: many
j_gene: TRBJ1-2
CDR3nt: TGTGCCAGCAGCAACCTTGGTTGGACCGCTTACTATGGCTACACCTTC
CDR3aa: CASSNLGWTAYYGYTF

d_gene: TRBD2
v_gene: TRBV10-3
abundance: NA
j_gene: TRBJ2-2
CDR3nt: TGTGCCATCAGTGAGGGGACTAGCGGGGAGCTGTTTTTT
CDR3aa: CAISEGTSGELFF

d_gene: NA
v_gene: TRBV19
abundance: NA
j_gene: TRBJ1-4
CDR3nt: TGTGCCAGTAGTGCCGGGCCTTCAAATGAAAAACTGTTTTTT
CDR3aa: CASSAGPSNEKLFF

d_gene: NA
v_gene: TRBV7-3
abundance: NA
j_gene: TRBJ1-1
CDR3nt: TGTGCCAGCAGCTTGAGAATGAACACTGAAACTTTCTTT
CDR3aa: CASSLRMNTETFF

d_gene: NA
v_gene: TRBV12-3/TRBV12-4
abundance: many
j_gene: TRBJ1-3
CDR3nt: TGTGCCAGCAGTTTAACTTTCTCTGGAAACACCATATATTTT
CDR3aa: CASSLTFSGNTIYF

d_gene: NA
v_gene: TRBV6-5
abundance: many
j_gene: TRBJ1-6
CDR3nt: TGTGCCAGCAGTCCGCCCCCGGGACTGGGATCACCCCTCCACTTT
CDR3aa: CASSPPPGLGSPLHF

d_gene: TRBD1
v_gene: TRBV7-2
abundance: many
j_gene: TRBJ1-5
CDR3nt: TGTGCCAGCAGCCACCGAGACAGGGGATATCAGCCCCAGCATTTT
CDR3aa: CASSHRDRGYQPQHF

d_gene: NA
v_gene: TRBV12-3/TRBV12-4
abundance: NA
j_gene: TRBJ1-1
CDR3nt: TGTGCCAGCAGTTTAGGAGGGTTTGGACTGATGAACACTGAAGCTTTCTTT
CDR3aa: CASSLGGFGLMNTEAFF

d_gene: TRBD2
v_gene: TRBV12-3/TRBV12-4
abundance: many
j_gene: TRBJ2-7
CDR3nt: TGTGCCAGCAGGGGACTAGCGGGCGACGAGCAGTACTTC
CDR3aa: CASRGLAGDEQYF

d_gene: TRBD1
v_gene: TRBV5-5
abundance: NA
j_gene: TRBJ2-7
CDR3nt: TGTGCCAGCAGCTCGGGACAGTCCCTCTACGAGCAGTACTTC
CDR3aa: CASSSGQSLYEQYF

d_gene: NA
v_gene: TRBV30
abundance: few
j_gene: TRBJ1-5
CDR3nt: TGTGCCTGGAGTAAAGGACTGGGCAATCAGCCCCAGCATTTT
CDR3aa: CAWSKGLGNQPQHF

d_gene: NA
v_gene: TRBV10-3
abundance: NA
j_gene: TRBJ1-1
CDR3nt: TGTGCCATCGGAGACAGATTCTCTGGGGGAGGAACTGAAGCTTTCTTT
CDR3aa: CAIGDRFSGGGTEAFF

d_gene: TRBD1
v_gene: TRBV6-5
abundance: few
j_gene: TRBJ1-2
CDR3nt: TGTGCCAGCAGTTCCCCGGGACAGGGGACCTTGTATGGCTACACCTTC
CDR3aa: CASSSPGQGTLYGYTF

d_gene: NA
v_gene: TRBV6-5
abundance: NA
j_gene: TRBJ2-5
CDR3nt: TGTGCCAGCAGTTACAACGTGGCTAAAGAGACCCAGTACTTC
CDR3aa: CASSYNVAKETQYF

d_gene: NA
v_gene: TRBV5-5
abundance: NA
j_gene: TRBJ1-5
CDR3nt: TGCGCCAGCAGCCAAGATAGAGGGTGGGGTCAGCCCCAGCATTTT
CDR3aa: CASSQDRGWGQPQHF

d_gene: NA
v_gene: TRBV6-1
abundance: few
j_gene: TRBJ2-7
CDR3nt: TGTGCCAGCAGTGAACGTCAGGTCCTCTCCTACGAGCAGTACTTC
CDR3aa: CASSERQVLSYEQYF

d_gene: NA
v_gene: TRBV14
abundance: NA
j_gene: TRBJ1-2
CDR3nt: TGTGCCAGCAGTCCCCCAGGGCACAACTATGGCTACACCTTC
CDR3aa: CASSPPGHNYGYTF

d_gene: NA
v_gene: TRBV3-1
abundance: NA
j_gene: TRBJ2-2
CDR3nt: TGTGCCAGCAGCCAGTCGAGCACCGGGGAGCTGTTTTTT
CDR3aa: CASSQSSTGELFF

d_gene: NA
v_gene: TRBV3-1
abundance: NA
j_gene: TRBJ2-7
CDR3nt: TGTGCCAGCAGCCCAGAATCGGAGCCATACGAGCAGTACTTC
CDR3aa: CASSPESEPYEQYF

d_gene: NA
v_gene: TRBV7-2
abundance: few
j_gene: TRBJ1-1
CDR3nt: TGTGCCAGCAGCCCGAAGACATTGAACACTGAAGCTTTCTTT
CDR3aa: CASSPKTLNTEAFF